What follows describes a single T cell receptor beta chain. What it recognizes is unknown. The data are from a study of cytomegalovirus exposure and HLA in healthy donors. Findings of the study overall: Later on, an analysis showed TCR association rates differing by HLA locus, with DRB1 the most and HLA-C the fewest.

60 Vbeta and 13 Jbeta primers were used in PCR. The assay was immunoSEQ multiplex PCR, and TCRdb's table has in-frame clones only and misses some. The sample lists some 110,000 clones; around 85% were seen once. The CDR3 loop spans 14 amino acids. V shed 6 bases, J shed 2 bases, and the junction held 4 bases outside the gene matches. The V gene's germline CDR1 is SGHRS and CDR2 YFSETQ. This TCR was sampled from a man between 60 and 75 years old in good health and CMV-seronegative. Sequencing was performed on PBMCs. V gene TRBV5-1 combines with J gene TRBJ2-5; 10 nucleotides agree with TRBD2. The DNA of the CDR3 is TGCGCCAGCACCAAGACTAGCGGGCAAGAGACCCAGTACTTC. Protein: CASTKTSGQETQYF.